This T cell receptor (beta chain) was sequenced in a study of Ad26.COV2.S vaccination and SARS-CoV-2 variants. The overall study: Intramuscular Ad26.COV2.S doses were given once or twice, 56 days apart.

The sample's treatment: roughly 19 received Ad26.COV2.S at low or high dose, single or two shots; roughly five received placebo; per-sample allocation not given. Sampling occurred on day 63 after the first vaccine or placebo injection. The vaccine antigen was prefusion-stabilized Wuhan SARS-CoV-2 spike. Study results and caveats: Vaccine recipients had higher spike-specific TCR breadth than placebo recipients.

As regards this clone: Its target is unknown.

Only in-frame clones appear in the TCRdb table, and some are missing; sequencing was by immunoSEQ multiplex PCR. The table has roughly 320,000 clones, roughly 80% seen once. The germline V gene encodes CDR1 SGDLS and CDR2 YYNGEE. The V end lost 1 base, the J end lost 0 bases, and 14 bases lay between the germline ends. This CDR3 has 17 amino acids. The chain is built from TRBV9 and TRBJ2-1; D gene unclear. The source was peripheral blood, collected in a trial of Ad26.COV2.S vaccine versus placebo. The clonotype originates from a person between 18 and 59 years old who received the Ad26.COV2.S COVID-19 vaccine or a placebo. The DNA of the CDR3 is TGTGCCAGCAGCGTAAGGTCGTCGGTAGGCTCCTACAATGAGCAGTTCTTC. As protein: CASSVRSSVGSYNEQFF.